The next 10 T cell receptor beta chains were all read from a single sample in a study of beta chain features in type 1 diabetes. TCRB transcripts that were expressed got sequenced, as all of the isolated RNA had been reverse transcribed. The assay was immunoSEQ multiplex PCR, and TCRdb's table has in-frame clones only and misses some. Seen here are under 950,000 clones, roughly 16% observed once, and the top ten hold 0.02% to 0.025%. The specimen sequenced was naive CD4+ T cells from blood. These receptors all come from a young woman in good health.

This clone was detected only a few times. J is TRBJ2-6 and V is TRBV5-1, with D unresolved. Germline V gene data show CDR1 as SGHRS and CDR2 as YFSETQ. This CDR3 contains 15 residues. V was cut by 4 bases and J by 2 bases, with 10 bases left in between. The CDR3 here is CASSTPRAGANVLTF. The CDR3 DNA sequence: TGCGCCAGCAGCACCCCTAGGGCTGGGGCCAACGTCCTGACTTTC.

This clone was recorded a few times. The rearrangement joins TRBV7-2 to TRBJ2-1; 10 bases are shared with TRBD2. CDR3 size: 16 residues. Per the germline V gene, CDR1 is SGHTA and CDR2 is FQGNSA. The V gene end was trimmed by 5 bases and the J gene end by 12 bases; junction bases not matched to a gene: 16. The CDR3 DNA reads as TGTGCCAGCAGCCTATCCCCTGGACTAGCGGTGCGGTGGCAGTTCTTC. Amino acids: CASSLSPGLAVRWQFF.

The chain has TRBV4-2 and TRBJ2-7, with D possibly matching TRBD2 (5 bases). With 0 bases removed from V and 9 bases from J, the gap between germline ends came to 12 bases. The length of the CDR3 is 13 residues. Germline CDR1 is LGHNA and CDR2 is YNFKEQ. The CDR3 region has the DNA TGTGCCAGCAGCCAAGAGGTCGGGGAATGGCAGTACTTC. This encodes CASSQEVGEWQYF.

The chain is built from TRBV13 and TRBJ2-7, with 11 bases that match TRBD1. The V gene end was trimmed by 5 bases and the J gene end by 4 bases; junction bases not matched to a gene: 10. CDR1 and CDR2 (germline): PRHDT, FYEKMQ (reference sequence). This CDR3 is 16 amino acids long. The DNA for the CDR3 is TGTGCCAGCAGCCGTTACGACGGGACAGGGGGGTACGAGCAGTACTTC. It yields the protein CASSRYDGTGGYEQYF. The full variable domain, with the rest looked up from reference TRBV13 and TRBJ2-7, is AAGVIQSPRHLIKEKRETATLKCYPIPRHDTVYWYQQGPGQDPQFLISFYEKMQSDKGSIPDRFSAQQFSDYHSELNMSSLELGDSALYFCASSRYDGTGGYEQYFGPGTRLTVT.

J is TRBJ2-3 and V is TRBV7-3, with no clear D. The germline gives CDR1 SGHTA, CDR2 FQGTGA. This CDR3 has 12 amino acids. The V end was cut by 5 bases, the J end by 4 bases, with 7 bases between. CDR3 sequence reads: CASSRESDTQYF. The CDR3 DNA follows: TGTGCCAGCAGCCGCGAATCAGATACGCAGTATTTT.

This clone turned up a few times. V usage is TRBV4-3 and J usage is TRBJ1-2, with D possibly TRBD1 on 5 matching bases. CDR1 is LGHNA and CDR2 is YSLEER in the germline V gene. This CDR3 has 15 amino acids. V was cut by 1 base and J by 4 bases, with 13 bases left in between. DNA for the CDR3: TGCGCCAGCAGCCAAGGGCCCGGGGCCGGCTATGGCTACACCTTC. Protein: CASSQGPGAGYGYTF.

This clone was found a few times. The chain couples TRBV5-1 to TRBJ2-7; either TRBD1 or TRBD2 may fit D (5 bases each). CDR3 length: 15 amino acids. The ends were cut back, 0 bases at V and 5 bases at J, with 15 bases in the middle. Germline V lookup: CDR1 SGHRS, CDR2 YFSETQ. This CDR3 is CASSLAGARRNEQYF. The CDR3 region has the DNA TGCGCCAGCAGCTTGGCCGGGGCTAGACGTAACGAGCAGTACTTC.

J is TRBJ2-3 and V is TRBV29-1; 7 bases line up with TRBD2. Looked up from germline, CDR1 is SQVTM and CDR2 is ANQGSEA. This CDR3 region has 14 residues. Losses at the gene ends were 6 bases for V and 6 bases for J; bases not matched to a gene: 12. For the CDR3, the DNA is TGCAGCGTCGGCGAGCGGGAAAATTCGGATACGCAGTATTTT. Encoded protein: CSVGERENSDTQYF.

V is TRBV5-1 and J is TRBJ2-7, with a weak D call TRBD1 (6 bases). The V end lost 3 bases, the J end lost 3 bases, and 19 bases lay between the germline ends. The germline gives CDR1 SGHRS, CDR2 YFSETQ. The CDR3 spans 16 residues. The CDR3 region is CASSYNRDTVLYEQYF. In nucleotides, the CDR3 is TGCGCCAGCAGCTATAACCGGGACACGGTGCTCTACGAGCAGTACTTC.

This clone was seen only a few times. This CDR3 reads CASTFIQGSQPQHF. The CDR3 DNA is TGTGCCAGCACCTTTATACAGGGTAGTCAGCCCCAGCATTTT. V and J are TRBV28 and TRBJ1-5; maybe TRBD1 (6 bases). The CDR3 sequence is 14 residues long. From germline, CDR1 is MDHEN and CDR2 SYDVKM. With 7 bases removed from V and 6 bases from J, the gap between germline ends came to 16 bases.